This TCR beta chain was found in a study of cytomegalovirus exposure and HLA in healthy donors (dated by TCRdb to 2017 to 2019). With respect to the entire study: An earlier analysis of 550 to 700 of the donors reported 250 to 350 Gb of sequence data and 117 million unique TCR beta sequences from 150 million to 200 million T cells. Around 320 gigabases of sequencing data and approximately 85 million unique TCR sequences were included in an early release covering about 600 HLA-typed donors. The genetic ancestry cluster associated with self-reported Caucasian donors included approximately 85% of the approximately 410 genotyped donors. The aim of the study was to test whether cataloging public T cell receptors could identify signatures of past pathogen exposure. Using immunosequencing, the study profiled T cell repertoires from 640 or so subjects and related those repertoires to cytomegalovirus serostatus. A separate validation cohort of 90 to 150 different subjects was used in addition to the roughly 700-subject first cohort. To predict cytomegalovirus infection status, the study combined high-throughput TCR immunosequencing, statistical association of individual TCRs with disease status, and machine learning. To study patterns of TCR occurrence, a later analysis re-analyzed previously published TCR beta repertoires from 650 to 750 donors and added high-resolution HLA genotyping. Rather than using new phenotypic data, the later analysis identified candidate immune exposures from TCR beta sequences and from how often those sequences occurred across donors. An earlier analysis of fewer than 750 of the donors used high-throughput TCR beta sequencing to judge whether each TCR beta V gene segment behaved as functional or pseudogenic. Alongside the repertoire data, information on donor age, sex, ethnicity and CMV serostatus was compiled. Genome-wide SNP genotypes for about 60% of the roughly 670 donors were used in a later genetic analysis, which treated that subset as a discovery cohort. Every repertoire in the discovery cohort had been generated on one and the same sequencing platform. Both class I and class II loci were covered by HLA typing, at four-digit resolution. Typing coverage differed by locus: A, B, C, DRB1 and DQB1 were typed in about 629-640 donors, DQA1 in roughly 500, DPA1 in around 600, and DPB1 in 450 to 480. Four or five DR-DQ haplotypes were handled as single units for association and clustering because linkage in the cohort was strong. On average, around 230,000 unique TCR beta nucleotide sequences were sequenced per donor among more than 350 genotyped donors of the cohort, with about 19% of those sequences being non-productive.

The research as a whole found: A later analysis reported that several top co-occurrence clusters appeared linked to parvovirus B19, influenza, CMV and Epstein-Barr virus. Because HLA typing was missing for some donors at each locus, association tests included only the typed subset. A cluster of highly shared sequence variants was judged likely to represent a technical artifact of the sequencing pipeline. It was suggested by the authors that the approach could potentially be generalized to other disease states and immunological phenotypes. A later analysis found that TCR association rates varied across HLA loci, with DRB1 alleles showing the most associated TCRs and HLA-C alleles the fewest. A further reported finding was that TCR beta sequences accurately predicted the HLA-A and HLA-B alleles for most subjects in the first cohort. While some public TCRs were present in many individuals, most TCR sequences turned up only very rarely across donors. A later analysis found that most CMV-associated TCR beta chains appeared HLA-restricted, with HLA associations seemingly driven largely by CMV exposure. An association between a missense DCLRE1C variant and V-gene and J-gene trimming of TCR beta chains was found in a later genetic analysis and replicated in an independent cohort. CMV serostatus was the only immune exposure information available for the cohort. In both the original and validation cohorts, the classifier was reported to diagnose cytomegalovirus status with high specificity and sensitivity. Only TCR beta chains were sequenced in this cohort, and the absence of alpha or paired-chain data limited detectable features. In an earlier analysis of 587 of the donors, most TCR beta V segments appeared in productive rearrangements about 87% or about 30% of the time, broadly matching IMGT annotations. Because the 87-base-pair reads could not distinguish some IMGT-functional V segments, including TRBV6-2 and TRBV6-3, those segments were excluded. A total of 164 TCR beta chains were listed by the study as associated with cytomegalovirus. Compared with the roughly 600-donor mean, donors in an Asian-associated ancestry cluster had fewer N-insertions in productive TCRs, according to a later genetic analysis. When HLA alleles, especially DR and DQ, strongly co-occurred, TCR associations were difficult to assign to individual alleles. Correlated functional status among segregating V segments might be attributable to linkage disequilibrium, but an unknown experimental factor could not be ruled out. In a later analysis, HLA-associated TCR beta chains were found to be more clonally expanded and to have lower generation probabilities than equally common non-associated chains. A few of the identified cytomegalovirus-associated TCR beta chains were confirmed in vitro to be specific for cytomegalovirus antigens. At a false discovery rate of 0.05, a later analysis linked about 17,000 TCR beta sequences to specific HLA alleles. Roughly uniform sequencing depth across donors was assumed in presence/absence analyses, although this assumption may not hold. Because counts were too low, more than 15 rarely observed V segments, including chromosome 9 orphons, were excluded from the earlier analysis of 587 of the donors.

Library preparation was by the immunoSEQ multiplex PCR assay. The multiplex PCR relied on a mix of 60 forward primers for TCR Vbeta segments and 13 reverse primers for TCR Jbeta segments. The CDR3 region of rearranged TCR beta genes was amplified from genomic DNA with a multiplex PCR assay. Amplified TCR beta libraries were sequenced as 87-base-pair reads on the Illumina HiSeq System. On the authors' methods: Across the 500 to 850 repertoires, a later analysis counted 60 million to 90 million unique TCR beta chains, approximately 12 million of which were shared by at least two donors. Raw reads were error-corrected and collapsed into unique sequences by a nearest-neighbor algorithm in which closely related sequences were merged to remove PCR and sequencing errors. V, D and J gene segments were assigned by aligning CDR3 sequences to IMGT reference sequences. Each retained sequence needed at least a six-nucleotide match to both a V gene segment and a J gene segment. A rearrangement was called productive if the CDR3 had no stop codons and remained in frame with V and J, and every other rearrangement was called non-productive. Following IMGT convention, CDR3 was defined as the stretch from the second conserved V-encoded cysteine up to the conserved J-encoded phenylalanine. Sequences without an unambiguous match to a single V gene segment were excluded from the earlier analysis of about 600 of the donors. An earlier analysis of several hundred of the donors called V segments functional above 56.7% productive rearrangements and segregating when the between-donor standard deviation exceeded 5%. To diagnose cytomegalovirus status from the catalog of TCR beta chain sequences, a statistical classification framework was built. In a later analysis, TCR nucleotide sequences were compared against IMGT/GENE-DB human TR gene sequences so that V and J genes could be assigned. Using the TCRdist pipeline, a later analysis assigned CDR3 sequences along with most-parsimonious VDJ recombination scenarios. In a later analysis, each TCR beta chain was defined by its CDR3 amino acid sequence together with its V-gene family, and reads without a unique V-gene family were excluded. A later analysis removed 592 highly shared, low-generation-probability nucleotide sequences to deal with suspected cross-contamination and a sequencing artifact. For each public chain, a later analysis derived a clonal expansion index from normalized ranks of inferred template counts within each repertoire. In a later analysis, generation probabilities were computed using a VDJ recombination model fitted to out-of-frame rearrangements, and the results were checked against IGoR. In a later analysis, hypergeometric tests were used to score TCR-TCR, TCR-HLA and TCR-CMV co-occurrence, with a repertoire-size bias correction applied to TCR pairs. To estimate false discovery rates, a later analysis permuted the HLA or CMV assignments 20 times. In a later analysis, co-occurring TCRs were grouped using DBSCAN, and TCRdist sequence similarity was added for clustering within HLA-allele-positive subsets. Repertoires with fewer than 30,000 or more than 120,000 public chains, plus five repertoires with anomalous nucleotide sharing, were excluded from co-occurrence clustering. As stored in TCRdb, this immuneACCESS dataset retains in-frame rearrangements with V and J assigned. A fraction of the clones does not appear; measured against another copy, unresolved V genes explain less than half of the discrepancy, and the remainder lacks a known reason. V, J and clone size reflect that table, while D and trimming were determined from the DNA. This sample holds 200,000 to 250,000 clones; 80% to 90% were observed only once. Roughly 1% of the sample rests with the top ten.

The cohort comprised 550 to 700 healthy bone marrow donors. At the time of sampling, every cohort member was nominally healthy, though immune exposures that went unrecorded were likely present. The donor tested CMV seronegative, placing the donor among the 352 seronegative members of the cohort. Each donor provided a peripheral blood sample, and peripheral blood mononuclear cells were used for TCR beta sequencing. Genomic DNA extraction from the blood cell samples was performed with the Qiagen DNeasy Blood Extraction Kit. On this clone itself: Its antigen has not been determined. Base-call qualities are not available, and no considerably larger clone is one nucleotide away.

The germline V gene yields MGHRA for CDR1 and YSYEKL for CDR2. From the cysteine through the phenylalanine, the CDR3 covers 15 amino acids. The kept DNA is CDR3 alone, 45 bases in frame from the first base. V trim: 3 bases; J trim: 1 base; unmatched bases: 3. The sequencing input was PBMCs. Recombination joined TRBV4-1 with TRBJ2-3; 8 of the junction bases match TRBD1. The source is a woman between 18 and 29 years old in good health and CMV-seronegative. In nucleotide form, the sequence is TGCGCCAGCAGCCACCCGACAGGGGGCACAGATACGCAGTATTTT. Protein translation: CASSHPTGGTDTQYF.